Listed below are T cell receptor beta chains from one sample, sequenced in a study of OX40 agonist ivuxolimab in advanced cancers. Sequencing used immunoSEQ multiplex PCR; TCRdb keeps in-frame clones, though not all of them. The repertoire holds approximately 66,000 clones, with approximately 83% as singletons. The starting material was CD4+ or CD8+ T cells sorted from blood, obtained in a trial of the OX40 agonist ivuxolimab. These receptors originate from an adult with an advanced solid tumor such as melanoma, head and neck, liver or kidney cancer. Each CDR3 is given with its conserved first and last residue. Fields, in order: CDR3 DNA, CDR3 protein, clone size, D gene, CDR3 length, J gene, V gene. A D gene is named only where the DNA matches it firmly. The size entry is marked missing in some rows and otherwise reads once, few, many or a size class.

CDR3 DNA: TGTGCCAGCAGCCCGCTGACCGGCTACTACGAGCAGTACTTC
CDR3 protein: CASSPLTGYYEQYF
clone size: NA
D gene: NA
CDR3 length: 14
J gene: TRBJ2-7
V gene: TRBV7-2

CDR3 DNA: TGTGCCAGCTCCCCCAGGGGCACAGATACGCAGTATTTT
CDR3 protein: CASSPRGTDTQYF
clone size: NA
D gene: NA
CDR3 length: 13
J gene: TRBJ2-3
V gene: TRBV18

CDR3 DNA: TGCGCCAGCAGCCCGACTAGCGGGTATGGAGAGACCCAGTACTTC
CDR3 protein: CASSPTSGYGETQYF
clone size: NA
D gene: TRBD2
CDR3 length: 15
J gene: TRBJ2-5
V gene: TRBV4-3

CDR3 DNA: TGTGCCAGTGGGAAGGACAGGAGCTTCTCTGGGGCCAACGTCCTGACTTTC
CDR3 protein: CASGKDRSFSGANVLTF
clone size: NA
D gene: TRBD1
CDR3 length: 17
J gene: TRBJ2-6
V gene: TRBV19

CDR3 DNA: TGTGCCAGCAGCCCCCAAAGAGTGCTAGATACGCAGTATTTT
CDR3 protein: CASSPQRVLDTQYF
clone size: NA
D gene: NA
CDR3 length: 14
J gene: TRBJ2-3
V gene: TRBV7-2

CDR3 DNA: TGTGCCAGCAGTTACTCAGGCACGCAGTATTTT
CDR3 protein: CASSYSGTQYF
clone size: NA
D gene: NA
CDR3 length: 11
J gene: TRBJ2-3
V gene: TRBV6-5

CDR3 DNA: TGTGCCAGCAGCTTAGGGACTAGCGGGAGGAGAGGGTTTTACAATGAGCAGTTCTTC
CDR3 protein: CASSLGTSGRRGFYNEQFF
clone size: NA
D gene: TRBD2
CDR3 length: 19
J gene: TRBJ2-1
V gene: TRBV9

CDR3 DNA: TGTGCCAGCAGCTCCCGACAGGGTCGGGGTCAGCCCCAGCATTTT
CDR3 protein: CASSSRQGRGQPQHF
clone size: NA
D gene: TRBD1
CDR3 length: 15
J gene: TRBJ1-5
V gene: TRBV7-6

CDR3 DNA: TGCAGCGTGAAACAGGGTACTCTGAACACTGAAGCTTTCTTT
CDR3 protein: CSVKQGTLNTEAFF
clone size: NA
D gene: NA
CDR3 length: 14
J gene: TRBJ1-1
V gene: TRBV29-1

CDR3 DNA: TGCGCCAGCAGCCAAGAAGTCGGTGGATCCTCCTACAATGAGCAGTTCTTC
CDR3 protein: CASSQEVGGSSYNEQFF
clone size: NA
D gene: NA
CDR3 length: 17
J gene: TRBJ2-1
V gene: TRBV4-1

CDR3 DNA: TGTGCCAGCAGTTTGGGACTGGGGCAGTTCTTC
CDR3 protein: CASSLGLGQFF
clone size: NA
D gene: NA
CDR3 length: 11
J gene: TRBJ2-1
V gene: TRBV28

CDR3 DNA: TGTGCCAGCAGCTACGGCAGGGGAAGCACAGATACGCAGTATTTT
CDR3 protein: CASSYGRGSTDTQYF
clone size: NA
D gene: NA
CDR3 length: 15
J gene: TRBJ2-3
V gene: TRBV7-2

CDR3 DNA: TGTGCCAGCAGCGATAGCGGGAGCCCATCCTACGAGCAGTACTTC
CDR3 protein: CASSDSGSPSYEQYF
clone size: NA
D gene: TRBD2
CDR3 length: 15
J gene: TRBJ2-7
V gene: TRBV6-1

CDR3 DNA: TGTGCCAGCAGTTACAGGGGGAGCCCAGATACGCAGTATTTT
CDR3 protein: CASSYRGSPDTQYF
clone size: few
D gene: TRBD1
CDR3 length: 14
J gene: TRBJ2-3
V gene: TRBV2

CDR3 DNA: TGTGCCAGCAGCGGTACAGGGGGCGACGAGTCACCCCTCCACTTT
CDR3 protein: CASSGTGGDESPLHF
clone size: few
D gene: TRBD1
CDR3 length: 15
J gene: TRBJ1-6
V gene: TRBV5-6

CDR3 DNA: TGTGCCAGCAGCGTTCCGGGCTATGGCTACACCTTC
CDR3 protein: CASSVPGYGYTF
clone size: NA
D gene: NA
CDR3 length: 12
J gene: TRBJ1-2
V gene: TRBV21-1